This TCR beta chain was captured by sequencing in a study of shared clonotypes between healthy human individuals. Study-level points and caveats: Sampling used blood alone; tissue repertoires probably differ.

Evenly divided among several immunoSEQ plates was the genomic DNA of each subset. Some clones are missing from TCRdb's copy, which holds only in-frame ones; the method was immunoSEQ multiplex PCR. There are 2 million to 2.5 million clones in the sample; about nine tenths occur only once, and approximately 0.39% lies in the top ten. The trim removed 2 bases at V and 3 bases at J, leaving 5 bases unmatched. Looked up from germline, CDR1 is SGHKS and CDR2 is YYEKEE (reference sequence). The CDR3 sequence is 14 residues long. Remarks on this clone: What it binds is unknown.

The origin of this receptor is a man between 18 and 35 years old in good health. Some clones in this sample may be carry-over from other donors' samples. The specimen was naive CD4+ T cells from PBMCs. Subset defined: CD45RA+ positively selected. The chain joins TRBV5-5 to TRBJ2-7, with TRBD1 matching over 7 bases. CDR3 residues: CASSLGGAVYEQYF. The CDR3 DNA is TGTGCCAGCAGCTTAGGGGGCGCGGTCTACGAGCAGTACTTC.